This T cell receptor beta chain originates from a study of blood T cells in healthy people across ages. Together with a sample-barcoded 5' primer, a J-beta primer mix was included in a second PCR lasting roughly 7 to 11 cycles. TCRdb called the 5' RACE reads again in MiXCR, with one record for every CDR3 protein. This sample has over 600,000 distinct CDR3 sequences, with 20% to 25% found just once. Germline-derived CDR1 and CDR2 are MGHRA and YSYEKL. There are 14 residues in the CDR3. Trimming left V 3 bases short and J 7 bases short, with 15 bases between. The sequenced sample was blood. The chain couples TRBV4-1 to TRBJ1-2; maybe TRBD1 (6 bases). This clonotype was obtained from a man between 65 and 79 years old in good health. Written as DNA, the CDR3 is TGCGCCAGCAGCCATTCGGGGGGCGCCTTTGGCTACACCTTC. It specifies CASSHSGGAFGYTF.